Sequencing of this T cell receptor beta chain was carried out in a study of T cell changes during pregnancy in multiple sclerosis. CDR1 and CDR2 (germline): SGHTA, FQGNSA. With 0 bases removed from V and 9 bases from J, the gap between germline ends came to 15 bases. The CDR3 is 14 amino acids. Libraries were prepared by immunoSEQ multiplex PCR; TCRdb keeps only in-frame clonotypes and omits some of them. Counted here are tens of thousands of clones, about nine tenths occurring once; the ten biggest clones make up approximately 4.6%. The specimen was peripheral blood, collected in the second trimester of pregnancy. The chain has TRBV7-2 and TRBJ2-7, with TRBD1 as a possible D gene (6 bases). The origin of this receptor is a female donor in good health, enrolled as a control in a pregnancy study. In nucleotides, the CDR3 is TGTGCCAGCAGCTTAGCGCCCGGGACACCCGGGCAGTACTTC. Its translation: CASSLAPGTPGQYF.